The 18 T cell receptor beta chains reported below all come from one sample, sequenced in a study of T cells in women clearing cervical HPV infection. Profiling relied on immunoSEQ multiplex PCR, and the TCRdb table lists in-frame clones only, not all of them. This sample's clone table lists around 30,000 clones. Sample: blood buffy coat. The source of these receptors is a woman aged 18 to 75 with a cervical HPV16 infection that either progressed to CIN3+ or cleared (not recorded which).

Of note for this clone: The read ends 3 residues before the CDR3 terminus; that terminus is restored from the germline J gene. The V call is TRBV4-2, the J call TRBJ2-2; D is undetermined. Germline CDR1 is LGHNA and CDR2 is YNFKEQ. Trimming cost V 1 base and J 7 bases, with 4 bases left between them. CDR3 size: 12 residues. CDR3 region: CASSQALGELFF. The sequenced part of the CDR3 DNA is TGTGCCAGCAGCCAAGCTCTCGGGGAG.

In regard to this clone: The read stops 3 residues short of the end of the CDR3; the missing end is completed from the germline J gene. J is TRBJ2-1 and V is TRBV18; TRBD1 matches at 7 bases. CDR1 KGHSH and CDR2 LQKENI come from the germline V gene. This CDR3 has 15 amino acids. V shed 3 bases, J shed 4 bases, and the junction held 6 bases outside the gene matches. CDR3 bases read: TGTGCCAGCTCACCTAAGGGGACAGCTTACAATGAG. Protein sequence: CASSPKGTAYNE. The complete CDR3 reads CASSPKGTAYNEQFF.

Details on this clone: Sequencing ends 3 residues short of the CDR3 end; the germline J gene provides the rest. The chain recombines TRBV14 with TRBJ1-5; D gene uncertain. Trimming cost V 0 bases and J 4 bases, with 7 bases left between them. Per germline, CDR1 SGHDN and CDR2 FVKESK. The CDR3 contains 14 residues. The sequenced CDR3 bases are TGTGCCAGCAGCCAAGATCAAGGGAATCAGCCC. Its translation is CASSQDQGNQP. The CDR3 reads in full as CASSQDQGNQPQHF.

A word on this clone: The CDR3 end falls 3 residues outside the read, so it is completed with the germline J gene. The chain joins TRBV28 to TRBJ1-4, with D possibly TRBD1 on 6 matching bases. The V end was cut by 10 bases, the J end by 7 bases, with 13 bases between. CDR3 length: 12 amino acids. Germline lookup yields CDR1 MDHEN and CDR2 SYDVKM. The CDR3 sequence is CATRQGGEKLFF. The covered CDR3 bases are TGTGCCACCCGACAAGGGGGTGAAAAA.

The part of the CDR3 DNA that was read is TGCAGTGCTAGAGCAACGGGGGGGCCCAATGAG. It is translated as CSARATGGPNE. The complete CDR3 reads CSARATGGPNEQFF. The gene calls are TRBV20-1 and TRBJ2-1; 8 nucleotides line up with TRBD2. Read coverage stops 3 residues before the CDR3 terminus; the germline J gene supplies the remainder. The CDR3 extends over 14 amino acids. Germline values: CDR1 DFQATT, CDR2 SNEGSKA (reference sequence). Trimming took 1 base from V and 6 from J; bases not matched to a gene: 5.

The CDR3 region is CATSGTSSTDTQYF. Partial CDR3 DNA: TGTGCCACCAGTGGGACTAGCAGCACAGATACG. This chain joins TRBV24-1 and TRBJ2-3; the match to TRBD2 covers 8 bases. The read ends 3 residues before the CDR3 terminus; that terminus is restored from the germline J gene. The CDR3 is 14 amino acids. Unmatched junction bases numbered 0, after V lost 5 bases and J lost 0 bases. Germline V gene sequence: CDR1 KGHDR, CDR2 SFDVKD.

Concerning this clone: The read finishes 3 residues shy of the CDR3 end, and the germline J gene is used to complete it. The chain uses TRBV19 and TRBJ2-4; D possibly corresponds to TRBD1 (6 bases). Germline V gene data show CDR1 as LNHDA and CDR2 as SQIVND (reference sequence). The CDR3 is 13 residues long. CDR3 protein: CASSADSRLGQYF. Incomplete CDR3 DNA: TGTGCCAGTAGTGCGGACAGTCGCCTTGGT.

As to this clone: The read terminates 3 residues before the CDR3 end, so the remaining end is supplied by the germline J gene. The same CDR3 arises from other DNA sequences in this sample as well. V usage is TRBV5-5 and J usage is TRBJ2-3; 10 bases line up with TRBD2. The CDR3 consists of 14 residues. CDR1 and CDR2 (germline): SGHKS, YYEKEE (reference sequence). CDR3 bases read: TGTGCCAGCAGCCTAGCGGGGGCTCAAGAGACG. It codes for CASSLAGAQET. The entire CDR3 protein is CASSLAGAQETQYF. The variable domain in full, completed from reference TRBV5-5 and TRBJ2-3, reads DAGVTQSPTHLIKTRGQQVTLRCSPISGHKSVSWYQQVLGQGPQFIFQYYEKEERGRGNFPDRFSARQFPNYSSELNVNALLLGDSALYLCASSLAGAQETQYFGPGTRLTVL.

Of note for this clone: Read data end 3 residues before the CDR3 end; the end is taken from the germline J gene. V is TRBV7-6 and J is TRBJ1-2, with D uncertain. The CDR3 covers 12 residues. Germline loops: CDR1 SGHVS, CDR2 FNYEAQ. Partial CDR3 DNA: TGTGCCAGCAGCTTAGTTGACAATGAC. Protein: CASSLVDND. The whole CDR3 is CASSLVDNDYTF.

In regard to this clone: The CDR3 is cut off 3 residues early in the read; its end comes from the germline J gene. J is TRBJ2-7 and V is TRBV18; 8 bases fit TRBD2. Germline V CDR1 and CDR2: KGHSH, LQKENI. The CDR3 contains 15 residues. The J segment lost 4 bases and the V segment lost 2 bases, leaving 7 bases of the junction unmatched. The CDR3 loop is CASSPAGGPGYEQYF. The CDR3 DNA, read in part, is TGTGCCAGCTCACCAGCGGGGGGCCCTGGGTACGAG.

As concerns this clone: The read gets to within 3 residues of the CDR3 end, and the germline J gene fills in the rest. V gene TRBV6-2 or TRBV6-3 combines with J gene TRBJ1-1, with 7 bases aligning to TRBD1. From germline, CDR1 is MNHEY and CDR2 SVGEGT. The CDR3 loop spans 14 amino acids. V was clipped by 5 bases and J by 5 bases; unmatched bases: 8. The CDR3 is CASSNRTGQTEAFF. CDR3 bases read: TGTGCCAGCAGTAATCGGACAGGTCAGACTGAA.

Comments on this clone: The CDR3 end is not reached by the read, which stops 3 residues before it; the germline J gene fills it in. The rearrangement uses TRBV7-8 and TRBJ1-2; D might be TRBD1 (5 bases). Germline V lookup: CDR1 SGHVS, CDR2 FQNEAQ. This CDR3 comprises 13 residues. The CDR3 region is CASSPGTQWGYTF. The sequenced CDR3 bases are TGTGCCAGCAGCCCAGGGACTCAGTGGGGC.

For this clone: The missing CDR3 end, 3 residues past where the read stops, is filled in from the germline J gene. The rearrangement uses TRBV9 and TRBJ2-3, with D possibly TRBD2 on 6 matching bases. The CDR3 runs to 15 residues. Looked up from germline, CDR1 is SGDLS and CDR2 is YYNGEE. Between the trimmed V and J ends, which lost 4 bases and 2 bases, there was a span of 14 bases. CDR3 DNA, as far as it was read: TGTGCCAGCAGCCCTAGACTAGACAACACAGATACG. Translated, it gives CASSPRLDNTDT. The whole CDR3 reads CASSPRLDNTDTQYF. Drawing the rest from reference TRBV9 and TRBJ2-3, the complete variable domain is DSGVTQTPKHLITATGQRVTLRCSPRSGDLSVYWYQQSLDQGLQFLIQYYNGEERAKGNILERFSAQQFPDLHSELNLSSLELGDSALYFCASSPRLDNTDTQYFGPGTRLTVL.

Of note for this clone: The observed sequence ends 3 residues before the CDR3 terminus, with the missing tail filled in from the germline J gene. The rearrangement links TRBV19 to TRBJ1-2, with D unclear. The CDR3 spans 13 residues. Germline CDR1 is LNHDA and CDR2 is SQIVND (reference sequence). CDR3 sequence: CASSSANYNDYTF. The DNA read from the CDR3 is TGTGCCAGTAGTTCGGCTAACTACAATGAC.

Concerning this clone itself: From the germline J gene comes the end of the CDR3, since the read stops 3 residues before it. The chain employs TRBV19 and TRBJ1-2; a possible D gene is TRBD1 (5 bases). CDR3 size: 13 residues. Germline CDR1 reads LNHDA; CDR2 reads SQIVND (reference sequence). CDR3 sequence: CASSITWEGSYTF. Incomplete CDR3 DNA: TGTGCCAGTAGTATCACGTGGGAGGGGAGC.

With regard to this clone: Sequencing ends 3 residues short of the CDR3 end; the germline J gene provides the rest. V is TRBV5-5 and J is TRBJ2-4, with D perhaps TRBD1 (5 bases). Trimming took off 1 base at V and 5 bases at J, with 10 bases between the two ends. This CDR3 spans 14 amino acids. Germline CDR1 and CDR2: SGHKS and YYEKEE (reference sequence). CDR3 region: CASSLKGIENIQYF. Incomplete CDR3 DNA: TGTGCCAGCAGCTTGAAGGGGATCGAAAACATT.

About this clone: The read gets to within 3 residues of the CDR3 end, and the germline J gene fills in the rest. This chain connects TRBV11-3 to TRBJ1-6; the match to TRBD1 covers 7 bases. J gave up 10 bases and V 5 bases, and 5 bases lay outside the gene matches. The CDR3 is 13 residues long. Germline CDR1 reads SGHNT; CDR2 reads YENEEA. CDR3 DNA, as far as it was read: TGTGCCAGCAGCCCAGGGGGTGGGTCACCC. It encodes CASSPGGGSP. The whole CDR3 is CASSPGGGSPLHF.

About this clone itself: The read comes to an end 3 residues before the CDR3 does, leaving the germline J gene to fill in the end. The chain carries TRBV5-6 and TRBJ1-1; D is unresolved. The CDR3 spans 13 residues. Germline lookup yields CDR1 SGHDT and CDR2 YYEEEE. The germline V and J ends were trimmed by 2 bases and 1 base, with 6 bases remaining between them. CDR3 DNA (partial): TGTGCCAGCAGCTTAGCTTCGAACACTGAA. Translated, it gives CASSLASNTE. Given in full, the CDR3 is CASSLASNTEAFF. Full variable domain (missing parts from reference TRBV5-6 and TRBJ1-1): DAGVTQSPTHLIKTRGQQVTLRCSPKSGHDTVSWYQQALGQGPQFIFQYYEEEERQRGNFPDRFSGHQFPNYSSELNVNALLLGDSALYLCASSLASNTEAFFGQGTRLTVV.